This T cell receptor beta chain was sequenced in a study of T cell repertoires in cytomegalovirus infection. Study-wide background: Selected CMV epitopes included recently identified HLA-C-restricted ones as well as well-studied HLA-B-restricted ones.

Study outcomes and limitations: Cumulative public TCR beta family frequency identified carriers of CMV plus the relevant HLA.

TCRdb re-analysed the reads in MiXCR, keeping a single row per CDR3 protein. The sample comprises about 480,000 distinct CDR3 sequences, about 33% of which are singletons, and 17% rests with the top ten. This clonotype was seen more than once but under ten times. Its antigen is unidentified. Germline V gene lookup returns CDR1 SGHTA and CDR2 FQGNSA. The length of the CDR3 is 15 residues. The V end lost 0 bases, the J end lost 8 bases, and 14 bases lay between the germline ends. The material was cultured PBMCs, obtained from culture after CMV antigen stimulation. The clonotype was recovered from a human donor in good health (CMV status not recorded). Some clones in this sample may be carry-over from other donors' samples. The chain has TRBV7-2 and TRBJ2-1; D is uncertain. The CDR3 sequence: CASSLALSWLYEQFF. The CDR3 DNA reads as TGTGCCAGCAGCTTAGCTCTCAGCTGGCTCTATGAGCAGTTCTTC.